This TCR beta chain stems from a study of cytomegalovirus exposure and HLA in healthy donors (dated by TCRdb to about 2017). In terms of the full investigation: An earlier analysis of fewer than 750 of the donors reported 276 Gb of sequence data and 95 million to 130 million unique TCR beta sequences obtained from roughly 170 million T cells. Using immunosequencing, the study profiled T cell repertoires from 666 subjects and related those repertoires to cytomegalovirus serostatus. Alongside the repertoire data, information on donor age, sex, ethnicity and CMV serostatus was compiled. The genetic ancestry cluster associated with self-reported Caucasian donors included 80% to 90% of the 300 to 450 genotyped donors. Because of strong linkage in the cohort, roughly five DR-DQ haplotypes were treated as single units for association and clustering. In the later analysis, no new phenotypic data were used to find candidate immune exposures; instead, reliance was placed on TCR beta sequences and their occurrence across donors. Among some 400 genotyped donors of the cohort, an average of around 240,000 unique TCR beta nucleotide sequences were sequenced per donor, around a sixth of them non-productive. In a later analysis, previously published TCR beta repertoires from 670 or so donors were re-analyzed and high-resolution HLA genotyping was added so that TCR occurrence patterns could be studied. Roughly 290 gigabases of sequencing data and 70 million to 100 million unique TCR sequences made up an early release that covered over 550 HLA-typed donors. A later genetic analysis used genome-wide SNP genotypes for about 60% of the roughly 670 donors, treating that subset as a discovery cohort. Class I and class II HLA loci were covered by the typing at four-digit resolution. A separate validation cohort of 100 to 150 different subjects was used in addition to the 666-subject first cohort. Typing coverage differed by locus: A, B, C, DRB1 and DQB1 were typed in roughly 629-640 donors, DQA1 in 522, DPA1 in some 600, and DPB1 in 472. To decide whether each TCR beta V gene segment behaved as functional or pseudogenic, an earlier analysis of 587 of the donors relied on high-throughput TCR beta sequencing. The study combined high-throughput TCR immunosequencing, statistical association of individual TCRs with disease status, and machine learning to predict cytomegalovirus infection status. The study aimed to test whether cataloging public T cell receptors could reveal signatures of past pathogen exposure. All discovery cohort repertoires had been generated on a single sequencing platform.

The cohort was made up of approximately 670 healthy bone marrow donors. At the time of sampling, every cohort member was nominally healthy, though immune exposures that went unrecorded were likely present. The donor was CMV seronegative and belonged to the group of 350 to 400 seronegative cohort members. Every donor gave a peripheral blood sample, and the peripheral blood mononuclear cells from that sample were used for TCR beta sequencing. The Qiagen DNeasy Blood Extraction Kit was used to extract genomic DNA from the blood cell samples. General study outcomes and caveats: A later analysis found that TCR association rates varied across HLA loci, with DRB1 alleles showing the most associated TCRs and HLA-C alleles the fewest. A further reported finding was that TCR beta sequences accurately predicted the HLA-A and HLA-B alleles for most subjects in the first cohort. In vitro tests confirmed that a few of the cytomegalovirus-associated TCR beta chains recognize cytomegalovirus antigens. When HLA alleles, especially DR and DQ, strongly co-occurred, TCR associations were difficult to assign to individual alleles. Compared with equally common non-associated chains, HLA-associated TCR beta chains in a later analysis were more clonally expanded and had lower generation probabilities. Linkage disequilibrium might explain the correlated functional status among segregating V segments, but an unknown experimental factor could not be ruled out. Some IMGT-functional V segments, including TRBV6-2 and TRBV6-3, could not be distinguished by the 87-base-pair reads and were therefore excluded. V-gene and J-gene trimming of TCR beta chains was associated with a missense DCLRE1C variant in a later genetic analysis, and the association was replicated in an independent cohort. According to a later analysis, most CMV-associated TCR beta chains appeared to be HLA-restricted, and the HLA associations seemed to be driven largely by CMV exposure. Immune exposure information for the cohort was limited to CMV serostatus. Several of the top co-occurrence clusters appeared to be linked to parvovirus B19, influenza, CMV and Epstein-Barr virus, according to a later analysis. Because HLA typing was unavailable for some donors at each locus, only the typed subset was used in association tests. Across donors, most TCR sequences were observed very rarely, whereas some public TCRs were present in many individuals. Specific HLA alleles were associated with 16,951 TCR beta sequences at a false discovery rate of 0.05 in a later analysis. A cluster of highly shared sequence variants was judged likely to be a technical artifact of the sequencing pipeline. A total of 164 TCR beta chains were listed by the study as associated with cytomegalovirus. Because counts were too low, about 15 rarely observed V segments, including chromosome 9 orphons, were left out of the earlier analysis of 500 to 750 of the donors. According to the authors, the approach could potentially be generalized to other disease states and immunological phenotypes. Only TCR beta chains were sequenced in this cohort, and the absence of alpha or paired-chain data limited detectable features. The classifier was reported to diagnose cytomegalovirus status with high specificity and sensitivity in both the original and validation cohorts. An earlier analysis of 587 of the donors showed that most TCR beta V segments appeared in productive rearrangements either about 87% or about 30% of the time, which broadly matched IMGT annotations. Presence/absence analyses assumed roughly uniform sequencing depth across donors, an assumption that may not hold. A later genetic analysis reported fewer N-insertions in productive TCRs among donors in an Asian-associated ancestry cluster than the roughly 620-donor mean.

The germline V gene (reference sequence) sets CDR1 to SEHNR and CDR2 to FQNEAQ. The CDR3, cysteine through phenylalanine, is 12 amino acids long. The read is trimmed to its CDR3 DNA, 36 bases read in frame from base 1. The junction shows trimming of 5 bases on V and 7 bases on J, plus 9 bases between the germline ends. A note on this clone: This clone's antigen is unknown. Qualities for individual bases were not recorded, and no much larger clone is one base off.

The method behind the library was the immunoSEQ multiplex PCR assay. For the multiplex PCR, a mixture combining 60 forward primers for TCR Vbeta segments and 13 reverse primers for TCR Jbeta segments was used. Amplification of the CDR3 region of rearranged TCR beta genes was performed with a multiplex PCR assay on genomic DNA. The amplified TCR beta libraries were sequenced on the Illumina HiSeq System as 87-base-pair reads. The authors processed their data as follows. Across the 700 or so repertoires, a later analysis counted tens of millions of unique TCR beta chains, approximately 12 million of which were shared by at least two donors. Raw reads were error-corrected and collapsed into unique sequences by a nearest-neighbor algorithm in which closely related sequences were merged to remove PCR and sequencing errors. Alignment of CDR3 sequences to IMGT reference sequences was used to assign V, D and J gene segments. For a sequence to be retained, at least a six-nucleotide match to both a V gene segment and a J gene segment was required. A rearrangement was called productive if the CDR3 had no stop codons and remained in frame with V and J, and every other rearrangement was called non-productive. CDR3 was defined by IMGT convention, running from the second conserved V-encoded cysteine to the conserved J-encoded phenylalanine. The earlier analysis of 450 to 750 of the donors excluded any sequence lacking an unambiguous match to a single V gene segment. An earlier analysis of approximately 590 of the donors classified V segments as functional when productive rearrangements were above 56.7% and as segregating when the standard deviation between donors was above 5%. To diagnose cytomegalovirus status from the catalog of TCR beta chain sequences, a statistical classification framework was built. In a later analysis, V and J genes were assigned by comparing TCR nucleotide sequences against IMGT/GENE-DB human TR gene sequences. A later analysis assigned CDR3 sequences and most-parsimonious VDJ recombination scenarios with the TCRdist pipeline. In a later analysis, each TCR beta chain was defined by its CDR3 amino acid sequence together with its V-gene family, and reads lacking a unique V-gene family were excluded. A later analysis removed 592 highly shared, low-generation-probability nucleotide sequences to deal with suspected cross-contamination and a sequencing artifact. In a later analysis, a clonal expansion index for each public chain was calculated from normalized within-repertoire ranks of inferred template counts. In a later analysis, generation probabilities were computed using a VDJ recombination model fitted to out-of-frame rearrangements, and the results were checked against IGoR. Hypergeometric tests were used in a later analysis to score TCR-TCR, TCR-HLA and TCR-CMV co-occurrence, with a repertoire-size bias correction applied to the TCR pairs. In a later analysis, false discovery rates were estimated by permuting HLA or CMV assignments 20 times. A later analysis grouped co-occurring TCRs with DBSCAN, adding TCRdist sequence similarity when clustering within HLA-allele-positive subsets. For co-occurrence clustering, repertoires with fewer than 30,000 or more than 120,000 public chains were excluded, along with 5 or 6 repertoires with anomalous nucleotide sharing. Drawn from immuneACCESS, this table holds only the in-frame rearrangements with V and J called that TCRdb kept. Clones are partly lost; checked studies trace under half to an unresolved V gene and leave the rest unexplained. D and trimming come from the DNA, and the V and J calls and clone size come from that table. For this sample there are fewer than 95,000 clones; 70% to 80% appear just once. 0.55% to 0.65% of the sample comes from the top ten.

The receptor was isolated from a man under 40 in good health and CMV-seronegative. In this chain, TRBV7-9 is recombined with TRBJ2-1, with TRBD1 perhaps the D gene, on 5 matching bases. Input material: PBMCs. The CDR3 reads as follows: CASSLHRNEQFF. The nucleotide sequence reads TGTGCCAGCAGCCTCCACAGGAATGAGCAGTTCTTC.